Presented here are 8 T cell receptor beta chains from one specimen sequenced in a study of blood T cell repertoires in COVID-19. Some clones are missing from TCRdb's copy, which holds only in-frame ones; the method was immunoSEQ multiplex PCR. This sample has 45,000 to 70,000 clones, with under 90% found just once. The sequenced sample was peripheral blood. The receptors stem from a woman older than 75 with acute or convalescent COVID-19.

The chain links TRBV30 to TRBJ2-5; D is uncertain. Trimming removed 3 bases at V and 2 bases at J, with 7 bases between. CDR1 GTSNPN and CDR2 SVGIG come from the germline V gene (reference sequence). CDR3 length equals 12 residues. In DNA, the CDR3 is TGTGCCTGGAGCCCTTATCAAGAGACCCAGTACTTC. It encodes CAWSPYQETQYF.

In its sample, this clone was seen once. V usage is TRBV7-8 and J usage is TRBJ2-5; 7 bases map to TRBD1. Trimming cost V 8 bases and J 0 bases; bases outside gene matches: 12. The CDR3 covers 16 residues. The germline gives CDR1 SGHVS, CDR2 FQNEAQ. This CDR3 is CASGDRRGGYQETQYF. The CDR3, as DNA: TGTGCCAGCGGAGACCGCAGAGGGGGCTACCAAGAGACCCAGTACTTC.

The genes are TRBV30 and TRBJ2-1; TRBD1 matches 9 bases. CDR1 GTSNPN and CDR2 SVGIG come from the germline V gene (reference sequence). After removal of 3 bases from V and 8 bases from J, the junction contained 8 bases not matched to a gene. This CDR3 is built from 14 residues. CDR3 sequence: CAWSTGGGGDEQFF. The CDR3 DNA follows: TGTGCCTGGAGCACAGGGGGCGGGGGCGATGAGCAGTTCTTC.

This clone was counted a single time. This chain joins TRBV12-3 or TRBV12-4 and TRBJ1-5; D possibly corresponds to TRBD1 (5 bases). Trimming shortened V by 6 bases and J by 4 bases, and 7 bases separated the two germline ends. CDR3 length: 12 amino acids. CDR3 DNA sequence: TGTGCCAGCAGATCAGGGAATCAGCCCCAGCATTTT. Encoded protein: CASRSGNQPQHF.

The chain employs TRBV28 and TRBJ1-3, with D hard to call. This CDR3 is 13 amino acids long. Germline V gives CDR1 MDHEN, CDR2 SYDVKM. V shed 6 bases and J shed 0 bases, with 6 bases lying between them. For the CDR3, the DNA is TGTGCCAGCAGCCCCATCTCTGGAAACACCATATATTTT. Protein: CASSPISGNTIYF.

The rearrangement uses TRBV18 and TRBJ1-4; D is perhaps TRBD1 (5 bases). The CDR3 spans 16 residues. Germline-derived CDR1 and CDR2 are KGHSH and LQKENI. The V and J ends lost 3 bases and 0 bases respectively, with 11 bases between them. The CDR3 region is CASSPRQIATNEKLFF. The CDR3 DNA reads as TGTGCCAGCTCACCCCGACAGATTGCAACTAATGAAAAACTGTTTTTT.

In DNA, the CDR3 is TGTGCCAGTACCAGTGCGGGGGGGAACCGTGCTAGCACAGATACGCAGTATTTT. It yields the protein CASTSAGGNRASTDTQYF. The chain combines TRBV19 with TRBJ2-3; 9 bases line up with TRBD2. The length of the CDR3 is 18 residues. From germline, CDR1 is LNHDA and CDR2 SQIVND (reference sequence). Germline trimming cut 7 bases from V and 0 bases from J; bases unmatched to any gene: 14. The full variable domain, completed using reference TRBV19 and TRBJ2-3, is DGGITQSPKYLFRKEGQNVTLSCEQNLNHDAMYWYRQDPGQGLRLIYYSQIVNDFQKGDIAEGYSVSREKKESFPLTVTSAQKNPTAFYLCASTSAGGNRASTDTQYFGPGTRLTVL.

This rearrangement joins TRBV11-3 to TRBJ1-3; D gene ambiguous. Trimming pared 0 bases from V and 4 bases from J, leaving 13 bases between. The germline V gene has CDR1 SGHNT and CDR2 YENEEA. This CDR3 is built from 16 residues. The CDR3 loop reads CASSLDFQSWGNTIYF. The CDR3 DNA reads TGTGCCAGCAGCTTAGATTTTCAGTCGTGGGGAAACACCATATATTTT.